The 30 T cell receptor beta chains below all came from one sample that was sequenced in a study of radiotherapy plus CTLA-4 blockade in lung cancer. The table came from immunoSEQ multiplex PCR; TCRdb's copy has only in-frame clones and leaves some out. Among more than 75,000 clones, about four fifths were seen once, and the ten largest hold 20% to 30%. Material: peripheral blood, obtained from a patient treated with radiotherapy plus ipilimumab. The receptors originated from a human donor with non-small cell lung cancer that progressed on radiotherapy plus ipilimumab.

This chain joins TRBV23-1 and TRBJ2-1; TRBD2 might be the D (6 bases). TRBV23-1 is assigned to the ORF class and has an uncertain function. This CDR3 has 19 residues. Trimming left V 0 bases short and J 2 bases short, with 20 bases between. The CDR3 DNA is TGCGCCAGCAGTCAATCGAAATGGTGTAAGGAGGGACCCTACAATGAGCAGTTCTTC. Protein sequence: CASSQSKWCKEGPYNEQFF.

This clone has a handful of counts. The V call is TRBV7-8, the J call TRBJ2-1; 8 bases match TRBD2. Germline values: CDR1 SGHVS, CDR2 FQNEAQ. The CDR3 consists of 17 residues. The V and J ends lost 5 bases and 7 bases, in that order; junction bases with no gene match: 16. The CDR3 loop reads CASSTSPGLVLENEQFF. In nucleotides, the CDR3 is TGTGCCAGCAGCACCTCCCCGGGACTAGTTCTTGAGAATGAGCAGTTCTTC.

The chain carries TRBV6-6 and TRBJ2-1, with a tentative D call TRBD2 (6 bases). The CDR3 is 15 amino acids. Trimming shortened V by 0 bases and J by 2 bases, and 8 bases separated the two germline ends. Germline lookup yields CDR1 MNHNY and CDR2 SVGAGI (reference sequence). The CDR3, as DNA: TGTGCCAGCAGTTACTCGGAGGGCCCCTACAATGAGCAGTTCTTC. It is translated as CASSYSEGPYNEQFF.

This sequence joins TRBV12-2 and TRBJ2-5; the table calls TRBD1, which could not be checked here. TRBV12-2 is designated a pseudogene. This CDR3 region has 17 residues. The CDR3 protein is CASRLADLDRGWETQYF. CDR3 DNA sequence: TGTGCAAGTCGCTTAGCGGATTTGGACAGGGGTTGGGAGACCCAGTACTTC.

The rearrangement links TRBV5-1 to TRBJ2-1; 7 positions agree with TRBD2. V dropped 1 base and J dropped 4; count of bases not matched to a gene: 5. The CDR3 has 15 residues. Germline V gene data show CDR1 as SGHRS and CDR2 as YFSETQ. The CDR3 region has the DNA TGCGCCAGCAGCTTGAGTCTAGCGGATTACAATGAGCAGTTCTTC. Translation gives CASSLSLADYNEQFF.

The chain has TRBV9 and TRBJ2-4, with a possible D match to TRBD2 (6 bases). The CDR3 consists of 16 residues. Germline V lookup: CDR1 SGDLS, CDR2 YYNGEE. V was clipped by 0 bases and J by 6 bases, with 16 bases between them. This CDR3 is CASSVDGGEILNIQYF. The CDR3 coding sequence is TGTGCCAGCAGCGTAGACGGCGGGGAAATCTTAAACATTCAGTACTTC.

V and J are TRBV28 and TRBJ2-3, with TRBD2 matching 7 bases. J lost 15 bases, V lost 2 bases, and 8 bases had no gene match. The CDR3 is made up of 12 amino acids. Per germline, CDR1 MDHEN and CDR2 SYDVKM. CDR3 sequence reads: CASSLPAGTIYF. The CDR3 DNA follows: TGTGCCAGCAGTTTACCAGCGGGAACGATATATTTT.

This chain connects TRBV6-4 to TRBJ1-1; D unclear. The V gene's germline CDR1 is MRHNA and CDR2 SNTAGT. Trimming removed 4 bases from V and 1 base from J, with 7 bases in between. The CDR3 loop spans 13 amino acids. The CDR3, as DNA: TGTGCCAGCAGTGTATCAGAGAACACTGAAGCTTTCTTT. It codes for CASSVSENTEAFF.

V gene TRBV10-3 combines with J gene TRBJ1-1, with 9 bases that match TRBD1. The CDR3 runs to 13 residues. With 7 bases clipped from V and 8 bases from J, the junction kept 8 bases outside the gene matches. The germline CDR1 and CDR2 sequences are ENHRY and SYGVKD. The CDR3 spells CAITPGQGDEAFF. CDR3 coding DNA: TGTGCCATCACCCCGGGACAGGGTGACGAAGCTTTCTTT.

The chain couples TRBV6-1 to TRBJ1-5; a possible D gene is TRBD1 (5 bases). The V end was cut by 1 base, the J end by 0 bases, with 10 bases between. The CDR3 extends over 16 amino acids. Germline V lookup: CDR1 MNHNS, CDR2 SASEGT. CDR3 nucleotides: TGTGCCAGCAGTGAAGTGCCAGGGTATAGCAATCAGCCCCAGCATTTT. It encodes CASSEVPGYSNQPQHF.

V usage is TRBV4-1 and J usage is TRBJ1-2, with TRBD1 matching over 7 bases. Trimming cost V 1 base and J 3 bases; bases outside gene matches: 11. The V gene's germline CDR1 is MGHRA and CDR2 YSYEKL. The CDR3 is 17 amino acids. CDR3 bases: TGCGCCAGCAGCCAAGCCTTACTTAGGGGGCGAGACTATGGCTACACCTTC. Amino acid sequence: CASSQALLRGRDYGYTF.

The gene calls are TRBV7-2 and TRBJ2-7, with TRBD1 as a possible D gene (5 bases). Germline-derived CDR1 and CDR2 are SGHTA and FQGNSA. Trimming pared 2 bases from V and 4 bases from J, leaving 9 bases between. The CDR3 has 13 residues. CDR3 coding DNA: TGTGCCAGCAGCTTAAACCAGGGATACGAGCAGTACTTC. Translation: CASSLNQGYEQYF.

The chain recombines TRBV5-6 with TRBJ1-1; no firm D call. The CDR3 loop spans 17 amino acids. V lost 0 bases to trimming and J lost 0 bases, with 15 bases between them. Per the germline V gene, CDR1 is SGHDT and CDR2 is YYEEEE. CDR3 sequence reads: CASSLGRAGRMNTEAFF. The DNA of the CDR3 is TGTGCCAGCAGCTTGGGCCGAGCGGGGAGAATGAACACTGAAGCTTTCTTT. The whole variable domain, filled in from reference TRBV5-6 and TRBJ1-1, reads DAGVTQSPTHLIKTRGQQVTLRCSPKSGHDTVSWYQQALGQGPQFIFQYYEEEERQRGNFPDRFSGHQFPNYSSELNVNALLLGDSALYLCASSLGRAGRMNTEAFFGQGTRLTVV.

This clone was detected once. The chain links TRBV29-1 to TRBJ2-3; 8 nucleotides align to TRBD1. CDR3 length equals 12 residues. Germline V gives CDR1 SQVTM, CDR2 ANQGSEA. The junction had 3 bases not matched to a gene; V was cut back by 5 bases and J by 5 bases. The DNA for the CDR3 is TGCAGCGTTTCCAGGGGGCAAGATACGCAGTATTTT. It is translated as CSVSRGQDTQYF.

This clone is a singleton in its sample. CDR3 in amino acids: CASSSTGTANEKLFF. The CDR3 nucleotides read TGTGCCAGCAGCTCAACAGGGACGGCTAATGAAAAACTGTTTTTT. The gene calls are TRBV5-4 and TRBJ1-4; weak D call: TRBD1 (6 bases). V was clipped by 3 bases and J by 3 bases, with 12 bases between them. CDR1 is SGHNT and CDR2 is YYREEE in the germline V gene (reference sequence). The CDR3 contains 15 residues.

V is TRBV27 and J is TRBJ2-7, with D maybe TRBD1 (5 bases). The CDR3 spans 10 residues. Per the germline V gene, CDR1 is MNHEY and CDR2 is SMNVEV (reference sequence). The V gene lost 8 bases and the J gene lost 6 bases, with 8 bases spanning the gap. This chain's CDR3 is CASPQGEQYF. The CDR3 DNA follows: TGTGCCAGCCCCCAGGGCGAGCAGTACTTC.

The gene calls are TRBV28 and TRBJ2-5; D unclear. The CDR3 has 12 amino acids. V shed 2 bases and J shed 4 bases, with 5 bases lying between them. Looked up from germline, CDR1 is MDHEN and CDR2 is SYDVKM. The CDR3 DNA reads TGTGCCAGCAGTTTAAGGGCAGAGACCCAGTACTTC. This sequence encodes CASSLRAETQYF.

This clone was seen once. This sequence joins TRBV12-2 and TRBJ2-3; the D call of TRBD2 is as the table states it, not checked on the DNA. TRBV12-2 is recorded as a pseudogene. The CDR3 extends over 19 amino acids. The CDR3 sequence: CASRHQKRGLAGSTDTQYF. The CDR3, as DNA: TGTGCAAGTCGCCATCAGAAGAGGGGACTAGCGGGTTCCACAGATACGCAGTATTTT.

The rearrangement links TRBV6-1 to TRBJ2-7, with 8 bases lining up with TRBD1. V was pared by 4 bases and J by 7 bases, with 9 bases of the junction left unmatched. The CDR3 covers 14 residues. Germline assignment: CDR1 MNHNS and CDR2 SASEGT. CDR3 nucleotide sequence: TGTGCCAGCAGTGGCGACAGGGGAGGAGGGGAGCAGTACGTC. Protein product: CASSGDRGGGEQYV.

The CDR3 loop is CASSSGATNEKLFF. The CDR3 nucleotides are TGTGCCAGCAGTTCAGGGGCAACTAATGAAAAACTGTTTTTT. The chain links TRBV6-5 to TRBJ1-4; possible D gene TRBD1, 6 bases. The V end lost 4 bases, the J end lost 0 bases, and 6 bases lay between the germline ends. The CDR3 covers 14 residues. Germline values: CDR1 MNHEY, CDR2 SVGAGI.

CDR3 protein: CASSYGGRNDEQYF. Here the CDR3 DNA reads TGTGCCAGCAGTTATGGCGGGAGAAACGACGAGCAGTACTTC. The chain links TRBV6-5 to TRBJ2-5, with 7 bases fitting TRBD2. The DNA matches TRBJ2-7 better at its end, which makes the J call doubtful. The germline gives CDR1 MNHEY, CDR2 SVGAGI. The CDR3 runs to 14 residues.

The chain combines TRBV15 with TRBJ2-5; D gene ambiguous. The CDR3 is made up of 13 amino acids. CDR1 is LNHNV and CDR2 is YYDKDF in the germline V gene (reference sequence). The V end lost 1 base, the J end lost 4 bases, and 7 bases lay between the germline ends. CDR3: CATSRGFTETQYF. The DNA for the CDR3 is TGTGCCACCAGCAGAGGCTTTACAGAGACCCAGTACTTC.

This clone was seen just once. The rearrangement uses TRBV6-1 and TRBJ2-5, with a weak D call TRBD1 (6 bases). From germline, CDR1 is MNHNS and CDR2 SASEGT. Trimming removed 6 bases at V and 2 bases at J, with 13 bases between. CDR3 length equals 14 residues. This CDR3 reads CASRETGSQETQYF. In DNA, the CDR3 is TGTGCCAGCAGGGAGACAGGATCTCAAGAGACCCAGTACTTC.

The chain is built from TRBV30 and TRBJ2-6; D is undetermined. The CDR3 spans 15 residues. Trimming pared 0 bases from V and 0 bases from J, leaving 6 bases between. Per germline, CDR1 GTSNPN and CDR2 SVGIG (reference sequence). The CDR3 loop is CAWSVSRSGANVLTF. In DNA form, the CDR3 reads TGTGCCTGGAGTGTATCCCGCTCTGGGGCCAACGTCCTGACTTTC.

The rearrangement links TRBV28 to TRBJ2-2; 8 positions agree with TRBD1. The V segment lost 10 bases and the J segment 7 bases; nucleotides outside the gene matches: 5. Per germline, CDR1 MDHEN and CDR2 SYDVKM. The CDR3 is made up of 12 amino acids. CDR3 sequence (DNA): TGTGCCACCAGACAGGGGAACGGGGAGCTGTTTTTT. It translates to CATRQGNGELFF.

The J gene is TRBJ1-5, the V gene TRBV28; TRBD1 might be the D (6 bases). V lost 5 bases and J 2 bases, leaving 16 bases between the germline ends. The CDR3 has 16 amino acids. Germline lookup yields CDR1 MDHEN and CDR2 SYDVKM. The CDR3 region is CASSAPPGGGNQPQHF. Written as DNA, the CDR3 is TGTGCCAGCAGTGCCCCGCCGGGGGGCGGCAATCAGCCCCAGCATTTT.

This clone was seen a few times. This chain uses TRBV19 with TRBJ1-5; perhaps TRBD1 as D (5 bases). Trimming pared 3 bases from V and 7 bases from J, leaving 10 bases between. The CDR3 has 13 residues. Germline CDR1 reads LNHDA; CDR2 reads SQIVND (reference sequence). CDR3 bases: TGTGCCAGTAGTATTGAGGGGACCCAGCCCCAGCATTTT. Amino acid sequence: CASSIEGTQPQHF. Using reference TRBV19 and TRBJ1-5 for the parts outside the CDR3, the full variable domain is DGGITQSPKYLFRKEGQNVTLSCEQNLNHDAMYWYRQDPGQGLRLIYYSQIVNDFQKGDIAEGYSVSREKKESFPLTVTSAQKNPTAFYLCASSIEGTQPQHFGDGTRLSIL.

V usage is TRBV6-5 and J usage is TRBJ2-7; D not resolved. The CDR3 runs 13 residues. In germline, CDR1 is MNHEY, CDR2 SVGAGI. V was cut by 0 bases and J by 4 bases, with 7 bases left in between. This CDR3 reads CASSYSLGYEQYF. DNA of the CDR3: TGTGCCAGCAGTTACTCCCTCGGATACGAGCAGTACTTC.

The chain links TRBV21-1 to TRBJ2-6; TRBD1, as called in the table, went unchecked against the DNA. TRBV21-1 is shown as a pseudogene. The CDR3 spans 17 residues. The CDR3 sequence is CASSKEADRAGANVLTF. CDR3 coding DNA: TGTGCCAGCAGCAAAGAAGCCGACAGGGCTGGGGCCAACGTCCTGACTTTC.

The rearrangement links TRBV11-2 to TRBJ2-1, with D unclear. There are 12 residues in the CDR3. V gave up 5 bases and J gave up 6 bases, with 8 bases separating them. Germline lookup yields CDR1 SGHAT and CDR2 FQNNGV. CDR3 DNA sequence: TGTGCCAGCAGCGATCGGACCAATGAGCAGTTCTTC. Residues: CASSDRTNEQFF.